The next 12 T cell receptor beta chains were all read from a single sample in a study of CD8 T cells in Susac syndrome. The RNA input was about 0.5 to 1 ug, and it was reverse transcribed with random hexamers. A single record per CDR3 protein comes from TCRdb applying MiXCR to the immunoSEQ multiplex PCR reads. Of about 200,000 distinct CDR3 sequences listed, about 95% are singletons. Sequencing input: CD4+ T cells from PBMCs. These receptors were taken from a human donor with multiple sclerosis.

The rearrangement uses TRBV3-1 and TRBJ2-3; D is possibly TRBD2 (7 bases). Between the trimmed V and J ends, which lost 8 bases and 3 bases, there was a span of 24 bases. CDR3 size: 17 residues. Germline V gives CDR1 LGHDT, CDR2 YNNKEL (reference sequence). This chain's CDR3 is CASSGGAGALVTDTQYF. As DNA, the CDR3 is TGTGCCAGCTCTGGAGGGGCGGGGGCCCTAGTAACAGATACGCAGTATTTT.

V is TRBV25-1 and J is TRBJ2-5; 11 nucleotides agree with TRBD2. The CDR3 is 15 amino acids. Germline lookup yields CDR1 MGHDK and CDR2 SYGVNS. Trimming removed 3 bases from V and 4 bases from J; junction bases left unmatched: 4. CDR3 residues: CASSDASGRLETQYF. For the CDR3, the DNA is TGTGCCAGCAGTGACGCTAGCGGGAGGTTAGAGACCCAGTACTTC.

V usage is TRBV20-1 and J usage is TRBJ2-4; the match to TRBD2 covers 8 bases. V dropped 0 bases and J dropped 8; count of bases not matched to a gene: 6. The CDR3 contains 14 residues. CDR1 and CDR2 from the germline V gene are DFQATT and SNEGSKA (reference sequence). CDR3 bases: TGCAGTGCTAGAGATATAAGCGGGAGTGACATTCAGTACTTC. Its translation is CSARDISGSDIQYF.

This rearrangement joins TRBV20-1 to TRBJ2-2; D is undetermined. Trimming took 3 bases from V and 5 from J, leaving 13 bases between them. Germline values: CDR1 DFQATT, CDR2 SNEGSKA (reference sequence). This CDR3 comprises 14 residues. CDR3 sequence (DNA): TGCAGTGCTAGCTTCGGACCAAAAACCGGGGAGCTGTTTTTT. This encodes CSASFGPKTGELFF.

This chain links TRBV19 with TRBJ2-1; D gene ambiguous. Trimming removed 5 bases at V and 8 bases at J, with 7 bases between. The CDR3 covers 11 residues. In germline, CDR1 is LNHDA, CDR2 SQIVND (reference sequence). The CDR3 here is CASSLDYEQFF. In DNA, the CDR3 is TGTGCCAGTAGTTTGGATTATGAGCAGTTCTTC.

The chain couples TRBV2 to TRBJ2-7; D is perhaps TRBD2 (5 bases). V lost 8 bases and J 0 bases, leaving 14 bases between the germline ends. Germline CDR1 SNHLY, CDR2 FYNNEI. The CDR3 covers 14 residues. CDR3 coding DNA: TGTGCCAGCGGAGCTTTGGGGAGCTCCTACGAGCAGTACTTC. Its protein product is CASGALGSSYEQYF.

The chain employs TRBV18 and TRBJ2-3; D gene ambiguous. Per the germline V gene, CDR1 is KGHSH and CDR2 is LQKENI. V lost 5 bases and J 3 bases, leaving 9 bases between the germline ends. This CDR3 contains 13 residues. CDR3 sequence: CASSTLSTDTQYF. Written as DNA, the CDR3 is TGTGCCAGCTCAACCTTAAGTACAGATACGCAGTATTTT.

The sample holds one count of this clonotype. The gene calls are TRBV4-2 and TRBJ2-1; 10 bases fit TRBD2. J was trimmed by 1 base and V by 1 base; bases with no gene match: 1. Germline CDR1 and CDR2: LGHNA and YNFKEQ. CDR3 length equals 16 residues. The DNA of the CDR3 is TGTGCCAGCAGCCAAGCTAGCGGGAGATCCTACAATGAGCAGTTCTTC. Protein: CASSQASGRSYNEQFF.

The chain recombines TRBV2 with TRBJ1-5; a possible D gene is TRBD1 (5 bases). Germline V gene data show CDR1 as SNHLY and CDR2 as FYNNEI. Trimming cost V 3 bases and J 2 bases, with 8 bases left between them. The CDR3 runs 14 residues. In nucleotides, the CDR3 is TGTGCCAGCAGTGATTGGGGCGGCAATCAGCCCCAGCATTTT. This codes for CASSDWGGNQPQHF.

The chain employs TRBV9 and TRBJ1-1; D not certain. V was clipped by 1 base and J by 1 base, with 8 bases between them. Germline V gene data show CDR1 as SGDLS and CDR2 as YYNGEE. The CDR3 runs 14 residues. The CDR3 DNA sequence: TGTGCCAGCAGCGTATTGATGGAGAACACTGAAGCTTTCTTT. It is translated as CASSVLMENTEAFF.

This clonotype was detected only once. This chain connects TRBV24-1 to TRBJ2-1; 9 positions agree with TRBD2. Germline V CDR1 and CDR2: KGHDR, SFDVKD. Trimming took 3 bases from V and 9 from J; bases not matched to a gene: 14. The CDR3 length is 17 residues. The CDR3 loop reads CATSDLGTSPVRGEQFF. The DNA for the CDR3 is TGTGCCACCAGTGATCTGGGGACTAGCCCGGTTCGGGGTGAGCAGTTCTTC.

The gene calls are TRBV20-1 and TRBJ2-5; no clear D. The germline CDR1 and CDR2 sequences are DFQATT and SNEGSKA (reference sequence). The CDR3 has 11 residues. Trimming stripped 3 bases from V and 5 bases from J, with 7 bases between. The DNA of the CDR3 is TGCAGTGCTAGTCTTTACGAGACCCAGTACTTC. It encodes CSASLYETQYF.